These 17 T cell receptor beta chains came from one sample sequenced in a study of blood T cells in healthy people across ages. A second PCR, run for about 6 to 11 cycles, used a sample-barcoded 5' primer plus a J-beta primer mix. TCRdb processed the 5' RACE reads anew with MiXCR; each CDR3 protein has one entry. This table has under 1,100,000 distinct CDR3 sequences, 20% to 25% appearing once. This sample was also put to use in a study of T cells of mothers and their children.

What was sequenced was blood. The receptors were sampled from a girl aged 2-9 years in good health.

The table lists this clonotype with a few counts. J is TRBJ1-1 and V is TRBV4-1; D unresolved. The V gene's germline CDR1 is MGHRA and CDR2 YSYEKL. Trimming took off 2 bases at V and 4 bases at J, with 14 bases between the two ends. This CDR3 is 15 amino acids long. CDR3 sequence (DNA): TGCGCCAGCAGCCAACCGGACCAAAAGGCCACTGAAGCTTTCTTT. Translating it yields CASSQPDQKATEAFF.

A single count supports this clonotype. The V gene is TRBV5-6, the J gene TRBJ1-4; D gene uncertain. Germline V CDR1 and CDR2: SGHDT, YYEEEE. The CDR3 spans 15 residues. Trimming cost V 4 bases and J 6 bases, with 16 bases left between them. This CDR3 reads CASSPLGEGYEKLFF. The CDR3 nucleotides are TGTGCCAGCAGCCCCTTAGGTGAGGGCTATGAAAAACTGTTTTTT.

This clonotype was counted a few times. The chain has TRBV2 and TRBJ2-1, with D unresolved. This CDR3 comprises 14 residues. V dropped 0 bases and J dropped 2 bases, with 5 bases sitting between them. Looked up from germline, CDR1 is SNHLY and CDR2 is FYNNEI. The CDR3 sequence is CASSEADTYNEQFF. As DNA, the CDR3 is TGTGCCAGCAGTGAAGCGGATACCTACAATGAGCAGTTCTTC.

This clonotype was counted only a few times. V gene TRBV5-1 combines with J gene TRBJ2-1; weak D call: TRBD1 (6 bases). The V and J ends lost 2 bases and 7 bases respectively, with 10 bases between them. CDR1 is SGHRS and CDR2 is YFSETQ in the germline V gene. The CDR3 is 13 amino acids. The DNA of the CDR3 is TGCGCCAGCAGCTTCCGACAGGATAATGAGCAGTTCTTC. Its protein is CASSFRQDNEQFF. Filled out from reference TRBV5-1 and TRBJ2-1, the complete variable domain reads KAGVTQTPRYLIKTRGQQVTLSCSPISGHRSVSWYQQTPGQGLQFLFEYFSETQRNKGNFPGRFSGRQFSNSRSEMNVSTLELGDSALYLCASSFRQDNEQFFGPGTRLTVL.

In its sample, this clonotype was seen a few times. This chain joins TRBV20-1 and TRBJ1-1; no reliable D call. CDR1 and CDR2 from the germline V gene are DFQATT and SNEGSKA (reference sequence). The length of the CDR3 is 14 residues. V gave up 2 bases and J gave up 3 bases, with 13 bases separating them. CDR3 amino acids: CSARWAGIYTEAFF. CDR3 DNA: TGCAGTGCTAGATGGGCGGGGATTTACACTGAAGCTTTCTTT.

This sequence joins TRBV9 and TRBJ2-1; D tentatively fits TRBD1 or TRBD2 (5 bases each). CDR1 is SGDLS and CDR2 is YYNGEE in the germline V gene. This CDR3 is built from 16 residues. V was pared by 0 bases and J by 2 bases, with 12 bases between. In nucleotides, the CDR3 is TGTGCCAGCAGCGTAGGGGCCGGGGCGCCCTACAATGAGCAGTTCTTC. Residues: CASSVGAGAPYNEQFF.

CDR3 DNA sequence: TGCAGTGCAACTGCCGGGACTACCTACGAGCAGTACTTC. Amino acids: CSATAGTTYEQYF. The chain is built from TRBV20-1 and TRBJ2-7, with TRBD2 matching over 7 bases. The CDR3 spans 13 residues. Per germline, CDR1 DFQATT and CDR2 SNEGSKA (reference sequence). Unmatched junction bases numbered 7, after V lost 6 bases and J lost 2 bases.

As concerns this clonotype: One junction end disagrees with the germline gene, perhaps due to a read error. This chain joins TRBV5-6 and TRBJ2-5, with unresolved D. The germline CDR1 and CDR2 sequences are SGHDT and YYEEEE. This CDR3 is built from 12 residues. As DNA, the CDR3 is TGTGCCAGCAGCTTCAGTCAAGAGACCCAGCACTTC. It translates to CASSFSQETQHF.

The DNA of the CDR3 is TGCGCCAGCAGCGAGGGGACAGGGGAAAGAGATACGCAGTATTTT. This sequence encodes CASSEGTGERDTQYF. The chain recombines TRBV5-1 with TRBJ2-3, with 10 bases that match TRBD1. V lost 4 bases and J lost 5; bases outside the gene matches: 7. CDR1 and CDR2 (germline): SGHRS, YFSETQ. The CDR3 consists of 15 residues. The full variable domain, with the rest looked up from reference TRBV5-1 and TRBJ2-3, is KAGVTQTPRYLIKTRGQQVTLSCSPISGHRSVSWYQQTPGQGLQFLFEYFSETQRNKGNFPGRFSGRQFSNSRSEMNVSTLELGDSALYLCASSEGTGERDTQYFGPGTRLTVL.

This clonotype came up once. CDR3 sequence: CASSSVARDTEAFF. In nucleotides, the CDR3 is TGTGCCAGCAGCTCGGTAGCCAGGGATACTGAAGCTTTCTTT. This sequence joins TRBV7-9 and TRBJ1-1; maybe TRBD1 (5 bases). The CDR3 covers 14 residues. The germline CDR1 and CDR2 sequences are SEHNR and FQNEAQ (reference sequence). V was clipped by 4 bases and J by 5 bases, with 14 bases between them.

The chain is built from TRBV27 and TRBJ1-4, with TRBD1 as a possible D gene (5 bases). The CDR3 consists of 13 residues. Germline CDR1 is MNHEY and CDR2 is SMNVEV (reference sequence). V dropped 7 bases and J dropped 7 bases, with 13 bases sitting between them. Here the CDR3 reads CASTPEGSEKLFF. The CDR3 coding sequence is TGTGCCAGCACACCTGAGGGGAGTGAAAAACTGTTTTTT.

The chain joins TRBV24-1 to TRBJ2-2, with D unresolved. V was cut by 1 base and J by 10 bases, with 12 bases left in between. CDR3 length equals 14 residues. In germline, CDR1 is KGHDR, CDR2 SFDVKD. The CDR3 protein is CATSDFLRDEELFF. The CDR3 nucleotides are TGTGCCACCAGTGATTTTCTCCGAGATGAGGAGCTGTTTTTT.

This clonotype showed up many times. This rearrangement joins TRBV6-1 to TRBJ1-4; D gene ambiguous. This CDR3 contains 12 residues. Germline values: CDR1 MNHNS, CDR2 SASEGT. Trimming took off 4 bases at V and 10 bases at J, with 10 bases between the two ends. The CDR3 spells CASSGYNAKLFF. Written as DNA, the CDR3 is TGTGCCAGCAGTGGATATAACGCAAAACTGTTTTTT.

The genes are TRBV12-3 or TRBV12-4 and TRBJ2-1; no clear D gene. This CDR3 region has 14 residues. The V and J ends lost 5 bases and 6 bases respectively, with 14 bases between them. The CDR3 spells CASSNLASPNEQFF. The CDR3 bases are TGTGCCAGCAGTAACCTCGCTAGTCCCAATGAGCAGTTCTTC.

The rearrangement links TRBV4-3 to TRBJ2-7; 10 positions agree with TRBD2. V was pared by 0 bases and J by 6 bases, with 17 bases of the junction left unmatched. Germline CDR1 and CDR2: LGHNA and YSLEER. CDR3 size: 19 residues. CDR3 bases: TGCGCCAGCAGCCAAGACTGGTCCGGACTAGCGGAGGGGGTTGGCGAGCAGTACTTC. Protein sequence: CASSQDWSGLAEGVGEQYF.

About this clonotype itself: The conserved closing phenylalanine or tryptophan is absent in this CDR3, likely reflecting a read error. The chain carries TRBV4-1 and TRBJ2-7, with 14 nucleotides matching TRBD2. The V and J ends lost 5 bases and 3 bases, in that order; junction bases with no gene match: 0. This CDR3 region has 14 residues. Germline V gene sequence: CDR1 MGHRA, CDR2 YSYEKL. The CDR3 is CASSGLAGGYEQYL. In nucleotides, the CDR3 is TGCGCCAGCAGCGGACTAGCGGGAGGCTACGAGCAGTACCTC.

The chain combines TRBV18 with TRBJ2-4, with D unresolved. CDR1 is KGHSH, CDR2 LQKENI, per germline. The CDR3 runs 15 residues. V was shortened by 3 bases and J by 0 bases, with 9 bases between the two germline ends. CDR3 DNA sequence: TGTGCCAGCTCACCGTCAACTATAGCCAAAAACATTCAGTACTTC. Its protein product is CASSPSTIAKNIQYF.